This TCR beta chain was observed in a study of PD-1 blockade in classical Hodgkin lymphoma. The time point is: newly diagnosed, previously untreated cHL patient sample. Out of thawed PBMCs, magnetic negative selection purified CD4+ T cells. Investigators turned to newly diagnosed, untreated classical Hodgkin lymphoma PBMCs for comparison. Assay used: immunoSEQ multiplex PCR; TCRdb lists only in-frame clones, some missing. The table lists 20,000 to 25,000 clones, 90% to 95% of them singletons. Comment on this clone: Its antigen is unidentified.

V was clipped by 7 bases and J by 9 bases, with 13 bases between them. The germline V gene has CDR1 LNHNV and CDR2 YYDKDF (reference sequence). The CDR3 spans 12 residues. General study findings and limits: In newly diagnosed patients, baseline TCR diversity was reportedly below that of healthy donors.

The chain carries TRBV15 and TRBJ1-5; D may be TRBD1 (5 bases). Material: CD4+ T cells from blood. This TCR was recovered from a human donor with classical Hodgkin lymphoma. CDR3 residues: CATTLGRGPQHF. The CDR3 DNA is TGTGCCACCACCCTGGGACGGGGGCCCCAGCATTTT.